A selection of T cell receptor beta chains follows, all from one sample in a study of T cell responses to AZD1222 COVID-19 vaccine. The table came from immunoSEQ multiplex PCR; TCRdb's copy has only in-frame clones and leaves some out. The table lists approximately 100,000 clones, 85% to 90% of them singletons. The sample was peripheral blood, taken on day 0 of AZD1222 vaccination. The receptors come from an adult in good health. Each CDR3 is given with its conserved first and last residue. A D gene is named only where the DNA matches it firmly. Clone size is shown for a subset of rows, as once, few, many or a class of expanded clone.

CDR3 protein | CDR3 DNA | clone size | J gene | V gene | D gene
CASSQVERPEQYF | TGTGCCAGCAGCCAAGTAGAAAGGCCGGAGCAGTACTTC | - | TRBJ2-7 | TRBV3-1/TRBV3-2 | -
CASSKTGAANEKLFF | TGTGCCAGCAGCAAAACAGGGGCAGCTAATGAAAAACTGTTTTTT | - | TRBJ1-4 | TRBV7-3 | TRBD1
CASTRKNTGELFF | TGTGCCAGTACTCGGAAGAACACCGGGGAGCTGTTTTTT | - | TRBJ2-2 | TRBV19 | -
CASSPILNTEAFF | TGTGCCAGCAGCCCTATTTTGAACACTGAAGCTTTCTTT | - | TRBJ1-1 | TRBV5-5 | -
CASSRVMVNSPLHF | TGTGCCAGCAGCCGCGTGATGGTTAATTCACCCCTCCACTTT | - | TRBJ1-6 | TRBV5-5 | -
CAISGPEKVEQYF | TGTGCCATCAGTGGGCCAGAAAAGGTCGAGCAGTACTTC | - | TRBJ2-7 | TRBV10-3 | -
CASSMTLAGVGLETQYF | TGTGCCAGCAGCATGACTCTAGCGGGGGTGGGCTTGGAGACCCAGTACTTC | - | TRBJ2-5 | TRBV7-9 | TRBD2
CASSQKGNTIYF | TGTGCCAGCAGCCAAAAAGGAAACACCATATATTTT | - | TRBJ1-3 | TRBV14 | -
CASSPTGIGNTIYF | TGTGCCAGCTCCCCGACAGGGATAGGAAACACCATATATTTT | - | TRBJ1-3 | TRBV18 | TRBD1
CASSLAGQGGEKLFF | TGTGCCAGCAGCTTAGCAGGGCAGGGAGGTGAAAAACTGTTTTTT | - | TRBJ1-4 | TRBV7-2 | -
CASSQDRDGEQFF | TGTGCCAGCAGCCAAGATCGGGACGGAGAGCAGTTCTTC | - | TRBJ2-1 | TRBV4-2 | -
CAWSATDEKLFF | TGTGCCTGGAGTGCCACAGATGAAAAACTGTTTTTT | - | TRBJ1-4 | TRBV30 | -
CASSLISGGTDTQYF | TGCGCCAGCAGCTTGATTAGCGGGGGCACAGATACGCAGTATTTT | - | TRBJ2-3 | TRBV5-1 | TRBD2
CASSPKDRRNGYTF | TGTGCCAGCTCACCTAAAGACAGGCGAAATGGCTACACCTTC | - | TRBJ1-2 | TRBV18 | -
CASAPAGGYNSPLHF | TGTGCCAGCGCCCCCGCCGGGGGTTATAATTCACCCCTCCACTTT | - | TRBJ1-6 | TRBV6-5 | -
CSASSGRDYGYTF | TGCAGTGCTAGTTCAGGGAGGGACTATGGCTACACCTTC | - | TRBJ1-2 | TRBV20-1 | -
CASSRNRGFKNTEAFF | TGTGCCAGCAGCCGGAATAGGGGCTTTAAGAACACTGAAGCTTTCTTT | - | TRBJ1-1 | TRBV28 | -
CAWSLQGPFALHF | TGTGCCTGGAGTTTACAGGGCCCTTTCGCCCTCCACTTT | - | TRBJ1-6 | TRBV30 | -
CASSQDLGSGGYNEQFF | TGCGCCAGCAGCCAAGATCTAGGCAGCGGGGGATACAATGAGCAGTTCTTC | - | TRBJ2-1 | TRBV4-3 | TRBD2
CASSGATHNEQFF | TGTGCCAGCAGCGGGGCGACCCACAATGAGCAGTTCTTC | - | TRBJ2-1 | TRBV9 | -
CASSRTAGNQPQHF | TGTGCCAGTAGTCGGACAGCTGGTAATCAGCCCCAGCATTTT | - | TRBJ1-5 | TRBV19 | -
CASSIGDNEAFF | TGTGCCAGTAGTATAGGTGACAATGAAGCTTTCTTT | - | TRBJ1-1 | TRBV19 | -
CASNPGTRDEQFF | TGTGCCAGCAATCCCGGGACTAGGGATGAGCAGTTCTTC | - | TRBJ2-1 | TRBV12-3/TRBV12-4 | TRBD2
CASRPSGDEKLFF | TGTGCCAGCAGGCCCTCAGGGGACGAAAAACTGTTTTTT | - | TRBJ1-4 | TRBV6-5 | -
CASRRLGAFF | TGTGCCAGCCGAAGGCTCGGCGCTTTCTTT | - | TRBJ1-1 | TRBV2 | -
CASSLLGETNTDTQYF | TGTGCCAGCAGCCTACTAGGGGAGACTAACACAGATACGCAGTATTTT | - | TRBJ2-3 | TRBV7-3 | -
CASSIGETGGLVGAKRARNIQYF | TGTGCCAGTAGTATAGGGGAGACAGGGGGACTGGTTGGAGCTAAACGCGCTAGAAACATTCAGTACTTC | - | TRBJ2-4 | TRBV19 | TRBD1
CASSGGGRLSGNEKLFF | TGTGCCAGCAGTGGGGGGGGCCGGTTGAGTGGGAATGAAAAACTGTTTTTT | - | TRBJ1-4 | TRBV2 | -
CASSPQGLGEKLFF | TGTGCCAGCTCACCACAGGGGTTGGGTGAAAAACTGTTTTTT | - | TRBJ1-4 | TRBV18 | -
CASEPRNDNEQFF | TGTGCCAGTGAACCTCGGAATGACAATGAGCAGTTCTTC | - | TRBJ2-1 | TRBV5-8 | -
CASSLTAVGNTEAFF | TGCGCCAGCAGCCTAACCGCGGTGGGGAACACTGAAGCTTTCTTT | - | TRBJ1-1 | TRBV4-3 | -
CARSMEPGQKISGANVLTF | TGTGCCAGAAGCATGGAACCGGGACAGAAAATCTCTGGGGCCAACGTCCTGACTTTC | - | TRBJ2-6 | TRBV5-3 | TRBD1
CASSLSWGEKLFF | TGTGCCAGCAGCTTATCCTGGGGGGAAAAACTGTTTTTT | - | TRBJ1-4 | TRBV7-9 | -
CASSRGLAGQSSYEQYF | TGTGCCAGTAGTAGAGGACTAGCGGGGCAAAGCTCCTACGAGCAGTACTTC | - | TRBJ2-7 | TRBV19 | TRBD2
CASSLARGSGYTF | TGTGCCAGCAGTTTAGCGCGAGGATCCGGCTACACCTTC | - | TRBJ1-2 | TRBV12-3/TRBV12-4 | -
CASSPGPAAQHF | TGTGCTAGCAGCCCCGGACCAGCGGCCCAGCATTTT | - | TRBJ1-5 | TRBV7-7 | -
CASSVVGDQDEKLFF | TGTGCCAGCAGCGTAGTAGGGGACCAGGATGAAAAACTGTTTTTT | medium-sized | TRBJ1-4 | TRBV9 | -
CAISVQGGNQPQHF | TGTGCCATCAGTGTTCAGGGAGGCAATCAGCCCCAGCATTTT | - | TRBJ1-5 | TRBV10-3 | -
CASRGQGAYNEQFF | TGTGCCAGCAGAGGACAGGGGGCCTACAATGAGCAGTTCTTC | - | TRBJ2-1 | TRBV6-5 | TRBD1
CAISESSQGHGYTF | TGTGCCATCAGTGAGTCTAGTCAGGGTCATGGCTACACCTTC | - | TRBJ1-2 | TRBV10-3 | -
CASSRTGPNQPQHF | TGTGCCAGCAGCCGGACAGGTCCTAATCAGCCCCAGCATTTT | - | TRBJ1-5 | TRBV6-6 | TRBD1
CASSVTSGGAVEQFF | TGTGCCAGCAGCGTAACTAGCGGGGGGGCGGTTGAGCAGTTCTTC | - | TRBJ2-1 | TRBV9 | TRBD2
CASSQDVGGPGETQYF | TGCGCCAGCAGCCAAGACGTGGGGGGGCCAGGGGAGACCCAGTACTTC | - | TRBJ2-5 | TRBV4-3 | -
CASSRAAGGNYGYTF | TGTGCCAGCAGTAGGGCGGCAGGGGGGAACTATGGCTACACCTTC | - | TRBJ1-2 | TRBV6-5 | TRBD1